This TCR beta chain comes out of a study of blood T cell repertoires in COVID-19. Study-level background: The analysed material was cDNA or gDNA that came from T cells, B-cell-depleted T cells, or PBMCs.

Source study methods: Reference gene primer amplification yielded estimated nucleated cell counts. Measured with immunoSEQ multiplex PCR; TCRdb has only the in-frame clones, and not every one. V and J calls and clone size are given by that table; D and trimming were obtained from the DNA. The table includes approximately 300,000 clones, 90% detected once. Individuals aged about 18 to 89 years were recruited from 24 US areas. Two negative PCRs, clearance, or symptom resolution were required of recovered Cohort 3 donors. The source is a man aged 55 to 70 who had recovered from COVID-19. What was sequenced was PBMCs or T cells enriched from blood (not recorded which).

In nucleotides, the CDR3 is TGTGCCAGCCAGGACAGTAATTGGTACACCGGGGAGCTGTTTTTT. Amino acids: CASQDSNWYTGELFF. This chain joins TRBV2 and TRBJ2-2; weak D call: TRBD1 (6 bases). The V and J ends lost 8 bases and 3 bases respectively, with 16 bases between them. The CDR3 runs to 15 residues. Germline CDR1 SNHLY, CDR2 FYNNEI.